These 32 T cell receptor beta chains were sequenced from one sample in a study of molecular identifiers for immune sequencing clone quantification. TCRdb analysed the PCR reads with MiXCR anew, one entry per CDR3 protein. The data hold about 500,000 distinct CDR3 sequences, with about 25% observed a single time. Specimen: naive CD8+ T cells from blood, with Jurkat cell RNA spiked in. Documented subset: FACS-sorted CD8+CD4-CCR7+CD45RA+ naive T cells. These receptors came from a human donor in good health. Some libraries in this study had Jurkat cell RNA spiked in.

This chain joins TRBV4-3 and TRBJ2-2, with 10 bases aligning to TRBD2. In germline, CDR1 is LGHNA, CDR2 YSLEER. V lost 0 bases, J lost 4 bases, and 8 bases stayed unmatched. The CDR3 extends over 18 amino acids. As DNA, the CDR3 is TGCGCCAGCAGCCAAGATTTAATGCTAGCGGGGGCCACCGGGGAGCTGTTTTTT. It specifies CASSQDLMLAGATGELFF.

In this sample, this clonotype turned up many times. This chain joins TRBV7-9 and TRBJ2-4; 11 nucleotides agree with TRBD2. The CDR3 has 13 amino acids. With V trimmed by 4 bases and J by 16 bases, 9 bases remained unmatched. The germline V gene has CDR1 SEHNR and CDR2 FQNEAQ (reference sequence). The CDR3 sequence: CASSSGGLADHYF. The DNA of the CDR3 is TGTGCCAGCAGCTCAGGGGGACTAGCGGATCACTACTTC.

This clonotype was seen a handful of times. In nucleotides, the CDR3 is TGTGCCAGCAGCTTAGTGGGACCTCGGCGAGAAAAACTGTTTTTT. Protein sequence: CASSLVGPRREKLFF. The chain joins TRBV7-9 to TRBJ1-4; tentatively, D is TRBD1 (5 bases). The length of the CDR3 is 15 residues. Germline V gene data show CDR1 as SEHNR and CDR2 as FQNEAQ (reference sequence). The V gene lost 1 base and the J gene lost 8 bases, with 14 bases spanning the gap.

V gene TRBV11-2 combines with J gene TRBJ2-5, with D unresolved. V was shortened by 2 bases and J by 7 bases, with 20 bases between the two germline ends. The CDR3 has 16 residues. The V gene's germline CDR1 is SGHAT and CDR2 FQNNGV. CDR3 sequence reads: CASSLWPATLEGTQYF. CDR3 DNA: TGTGCCAGCAGCTTATGGCCAGCGACCCTTGAAGGGACCCAGTACTTC.

CDR3: CASSVEGQGTYTEAFF. CDR3 coding DNA: TGTGCCAGCAGCGTGGAGGGACAGGGGACGTACACTGAAGCTTTCTTT. This rearrangement joins TRBV9 to TRBJ1-1, with 10 nucleotides matching TRBD1. Germline loops: CDR1 SGDLS, CDR2 YYNGEE. With V trimmed by 2 bases and J by 3 bases, 7 bases remained unmatched. The CDR3 sequence is 16 residues long. The full variable domain, in which reference TRBV9 and TRBJ1-1 provide the parts outside the CDR3, is DSGVTQTPKHLITATGQRVTLRCSPRSGDLSVYWYQQSLDQGLQFLIQYYNGEERAKGNILERFSAQQFPDLHSELNLSSLELGDSALYFCASSVEGQGTYTEAFFGQGTRLTVV.

This clonotype was recorded a few times. The rearrangement joins TRBV4-2 to TRBJ2-2; D is tentatively TRBD1 or TRBD2 (5 bases each). CDR1 and CDR2 (germline): LGHNA, YNFKEQ. The V and J ends lost 3 bases and 10 bases respectively, with 15 bases between them. CDR3 length: 14 residues. DNA for the CDR3: TGTGCCAGCAGCCAGTCAGGGAGAGTTGAGGAGCTGTTTTTT. Translating it yields CASSQSGRVEELFF.

Many counts were recorded for this clonotype. This chain links TRBV7-9 with TRBJ2-7; either TRBD1 or TRBD2 may fit D (5 bases each). This CDR3 spans 17 amino acids. Trimming left V 0 bases short and J 0 bases short, with 15 bases between. Germline lookup yields CDR1 SEHNR and CDR2 FQNEAQ (reference sequence). CDR3 in amino acids: CASSLAGGTESSYEQYF. The CDR3 coding sequence is TGTGCCAGCAGCTTAGCCGGTGGGACGGAGAGCTCCTACGAGCAGTACTTC.

The chain joins TRBV28 to TRBJ1-1; maybe TRBD1 (6 bases). V shed 2 bases and J shed 6 bases, with 10 bases lying between them. The length of the CDR3 is 13 residues. Germline V gene lookup returns CDR1 MDHEN and CDR2 SYDVKM. The DNA of the CDR3 is TGTGCCAGCAGTTTACAGGGGATCGCTGAAGCTTTCTTT. Protein: CASSLQGIAEAFF.

This clonotype was recorded many times. The V and J genes are TRBV2 and TRBJ1-2, with a tentative D call TRBD1 (5 bases). The CDR3 consists of 15 residues. CDR1 is SNHLY, CDR2 FYNNEI, per germline. Trimming removed 5 bases at V and 3 bases at J, with 16 bases between. In nucleotides, the CDR3 is TGTGCCAGCAGTTCCGGGACCCAGGAGGACTATGGCTACACCTTC. Translating gives CASSSGTQEDYGYTF.

A remark on this clonotype: This could be a read error, since a much larger clone is one nucleotide away. The chain links TRBV27 to TRBJ2-3, with 12 bases matching TRBD2. J was trimmed by 6 bases and V by 8 bases; bases with no gene match: 12. CDR3 size: 16 residues. The germline gives CDR1 MNHEY, CDR2 SMNVEV (reference sequence). Here the CDR3 DNA reads TGTGCCAGCCGGACAGCGAGACTAGCGGGAGTGGATACGCAGTATTTT. This encodes CASRTARLAGVDTQYF.

Turning to this clonotype: This may be a read error, as it is one base from a much larger clone. The V call is TRBV24-1, the J call TRBJ2-3; TRBD2 agrees at 9 bases. The germline CDR1 and CDR2 sequences are KGHDR and SFDVKD. The CDR3 has 15 amino acids. CDR3 residues: CATASGIFLTDTRYF. In DNA form, the CDR3 reads TGTGCCACCGCTAGCGGGATCTTCCTCACAGATACGCGGTATTTT.

This clonotype has only a few counts. The rearrangement uses TRBV11-2 and TRBJ1-4, with D uncertain. V gave up 5 bases and J gave up 6 bases, with 16 bases separating them. Germline V CDR1 and CDR2: SGHAT, FQNNGV. The CDR3 is 15 residues long. CDR3 region: CASSILVGGHEKLFF. The CDR3 bases are TGTGCCAGCAGCATACTGGTTGGTGGGCATGAAAAACTGTTTTTT.

This clonotype was picked up many times. This chain joins TRBV5-1 and TRBJ2-6, with no clear D. CDR3 size: 17 residues. Germline CDR1 and CDR2: SGHRS and YFSETQ. The ends were cut back, 0 bases at V and 2 bases at J, with 12 bases in the middle. The CDR3 region has the DNA TGCGCCAGCAGCTTGGGACATTCCGAGACTGGGGCCAACGTCCTGACTTTC. Translation gives CASSLGHSETGANVLTF.

The genes are TRBV7-6 and TRBJ1-6; tentative D call: TRBD1 (5 bases). The CDR3 totals 17 residues. Germline loops: CDR1 SGHVS, CDR2 FNYEAQ. V was clipped by 5 bases and J by 6 bases, with 20 bases between them. This CDR3 reads CASSPNKRTGLNSPLHF. Here the CDR3 DNA reads TGTGCCAGCAGCCCAAACAAGCGCACAGGCCTTAATTCACCCCTCCACTTT.

As to this clonotype: A much larger clone differs from this one at a single base, so this may be a read error. V and J are TRBV5-1 and TRBJ2-3; 7 nucleotides match TRBD2. The CDR3 totals 15 residues. CDR1 is SGHRS, CDR2 YFSETQ, per germline. The CDR3 region is CASSLEAGITDMQYF. The CDR3 DNA is TGCGCCAGCAGCTTGGAAGCGGGGATCACAGATATGCAGTATTTT.

J is TRBJ2-7 and V is TRBV5-1; D ambiguous. Germline V gene data show CDR1 as SGHRS and CDR2 as YFSETQ. V lost 1 base and J 4 bases, leaving 6 bases between the germline ends. The CDR3 covers 12 residues. CDR3 nucleotide sequence: TGCGCCAGCAGCTTGATGGGATACGAGCAGTACTTC. Translated, it gives CASSLMGYEQYF.

The V call is TRBV28, the J call TRBJ2-7; TRBD1 aligns across 8 bases. The germline gives CDR1 MDHEN, CDR2 SYDVKM. This CDR3 comprises 14 residues. V lost 5 bases, J lost 5 bases, and 8 bases stayed unmatched. CDR3 loop: CASSVMTGAHEQYF. The CDR3 nucleotides read TGTGCCAGCAGTGTAATGACAGGGGCCCACGAGCAGTACTTC.

This clonotype was seen more than once but under ten times. The chain employs TRBV11-2 and TRBJ2-3, with D possibly matching TRBD2 (6 bases). Germline V CDR1 and CDR2: SGHAT, FQNNGV. This CDR3 is 17 amino acids long. The V end lost 3 bases, the J end lost 2 bases, and 18 bases lay between the germline ends. CDR3 DNA sequence: TGTGCCAGCAGCTTCCTCCTTGAGGGGACTTTCACAGATACGCAGTATTTT. Its translation: CASSFLLEGTFTDTQYF.

The chain uses TRBV6-2 or TRBV6-3 and TRBJ2-5; 13 nucleotides align to TRBD2. Germline values: CDR1 MNHEY, CDR2 SVGEGT. After removal of 2 bases from V and 1 base from J, the junction contained 4 bases not matched to a gene. The CDR3 extends over 17 amino acids. As DNA, the CDR3 is TGTGCCAGCAGTTACACGGGACTAGCGGGGACCCAAGAGACCCAGTACTTC. Its protein product is CASSYTGLAGTQETQYF.

In regard to this clonotype: Given a much more abundant clone one base away, this may be a read error. The conserved final phenylalanine or tryptophan is absent from the CDR3, which likely points to a read error. This sequence joins TRBV29-1 and TRBJ2-7; D possibly matches TRBD1 or TRBD2 (5 bases each). Trimming left V 3 bases short and J 6 bases short, with 18 bases between. The germline V gene encodes CDR1 SQVTM and CDR2 ANQGSEA. The CDR3 contains 14 residues. The CDR3 sequence: CSVDRGLDGGEQYL. CDR3 nucleotide sequence: TGCAGCGTTGATAGGGGCTTGGATGGAGGCGAGCAGTACCTC.

This clonotype turned up a few times. The chain carries TRBV6-6 and TRBJ1-5; weak D call: TRBD1 (6 bases). V was pared by 6 bases and J by 5 bases, with 20 bases between. Germline lookup yields CDR1 MNHNY and CDR2 SVGAGI (reference sequence). The CDR3 is 16 residues long. The DNA of the CDR3 is TGTGCCAGCAGCCCCCGGGACACAGATCTCGATCAGCCCCAGCATTTT. Translating it yields CASSPRDTDLDQPQHF.

This clonotype was seen ten or more times. The V gene is TRBV23-1, the J gene TRBJ2-1; 7 bases map to TRBD1. Being an ORF, TRBV23-1 has a function that is uncertain. J gave up 5 bases and V 0 bases, and 4 bases lay outside the gene matches. CDR3 size: 15 residues. CDR3 in DNA: TGCGCCAGCAGTCAATCGGGACAGACGAACAATGAGCAGTTCTTC. Its translation is CASSQSGQTNNEQFF.

The chain employs TRBV29-1 and TRBJ2-5, with D possibly being TRBD1 (6 bases). CDR1 SQVTM and CDR2 ANQGSEA come from the germline V gene. This CDR3 has 17 residues. Deletions cut 3 bases from V and 7 bases from J, with 27 bases between. CDR3 residues: CSVDDTREWGLLGTQYF. Written as DNA, the CDR3 is TGCAGCGTTGATGACACGCGTGAGTGGGGGCTGTTGGGGACCCAGTACTTC.

This chain joins TRBV6-2 or TRBV6-3 and TRBJ2-5; the match to TRBD2 covers 9 bases. This CDR3 has 14 amino acids. V dropped 6 bases and J dropped 3; count of bases not matched to a gene: 5. Germline-derived CDR1 and CDR2 are MNHEY and SVGEGT. CDR3 DNA sequence: TGTGCCAGCAGGAAACTAGCGGGTAAAGAGACCCAGTACTTC. It is translated as CASRKLAGKETQYF.

The V and J genes are TRBV9 and TRBJ1-1, with D possibly being TRBD1 (5 bases). This CDR3 is 16 amino acids long. V lost 4 bases to trimming and J lost 2 bases, with 18 bases between them. Germline V gene data show CDR1 as SGDLS and CDR2 as YYNGEE. The CDR3 nucleotides are TGTGCCAGCAGCCTGCACGGATACAGGACAAACACTGAAGCTTTCTTT. This codes for CASSLHGYRTNTEAFF. The variable domain in full, with the rest retrieved from reference TRBV9 and TRBJ1-1, is DSGVTQTPKHLITATGQRVTLRCSPRSGDLSVYWYQQSLDQGLQFLIQYYNGEERAKGNILERFSAQQFPDLHSELNLSSLELGDSALYFCASSLHGYRTNTEAFFGQGTRLTVV.

The J gene is TRBJ1-6, the V gene TRBV6-6, with D hard to call. Germline CDR1 MNHNY, CDR2 SVGAGI (reference sequence). The CDR3 is 15 amino acids. Deletions cut 6 bases from V and 3 bases from J, with 12 bases between. The CDR3 is CASSQMTDYNSPLHF. For the CDR3, the DNA is TGTGCCAGCAGCCAAATGACGGACTATAATTCACCCCTCCACTTT.

This clonotype has a count of ten or more. The chain uses TRBV7-8 and TRBJ2-3; 8 nucleotides align to TRBD2. The ends lost 1 base at V and 2 bases at J; junction bases unmatched: 2. Germline loops: CDR1 SGHVS, CDR2 FQNEAQ. CDR3 length: 15 amino acids. CDR3 nucleotide sequence: TGTGCCAGCAGCTTAGGGCGGGGGGTCACAGATACGCAGTATTTT. Its translation is CASSLGRGVTDTQYF.

A note on this clonotype: A much larger clone lies one base from this, so it may be a read error. The chain employs TRBV7-9 and TRBJ1-5; D is ambiguous. The CDR3 is 16 residues long. V lost 1 base and J lost 6, with 16 bases in between. Germline V gene sequence: CDR1 SEHNR, CDR2 FQNEAQ (reference sequence). DNA for the CDR3: TGTGCCAGCAGCTTAGGCGGAGACACCAACGGTCAGCCCCAGCATTTT. This gives the protein CASSLGGDTNGQPQHF.

A remark on this clonotype: Being one base from a much bigger clone, this may be a read error. The genes are TRBV19 and TRBJ2-3; TRBD2 matches 7 bases. Germline loops: CDR1 LNHDA, CDR2 SQIVND (reference sequence). CDR3 length: 15 residues. Trimming at V came to 7 bases and at J to 4 bases, leaving 11 bases not matched to a gene. CDR3 sequence reads: CASMSAGANSDTQYF. The CDR3 coding sequence is TGTGCCAGTATGTCGGCGGGAGCGAACTCAGATACGCAGTATTTT.

This clonotype was seen ten or more times. The rearrangement uses TRBV10-3 and TRBJ2-5, with unresolved D. CDR1 is ENHRY and CDR2 is SYGVKD in the germline V gene. CDR3 length equals 11 residues. The ends were cut back, 3 bases at V and 1 base at J, with 0 bases in the middle. CDR3 sequence: CAISDQETQYF. DNA of the CDR3: TGTGCCATCAGTGACCAAGAGACCCAGTACTTC.

In this sample, this clonotype turned up many times. This sequence joins TRBV24-1 and TRBJ1-1, with TRBD1 as a possible D gene (6 bases). Trimming stripped 0 bases from V and 7 bases from J, with 14 bases between. Germline V gene data show CDR1 as KGHDR and CDR2 as SFDVKD. This CDR3 has 15 residues. CDR3 residues: CATSDLICKGDEAFF. The DNA of the CDR3 is TGTGCCACCAGTGATTTGATTTGCAAGGGGGATGAAGCTTTCTTT.

This clonotype came up a few times. The chain combines TRBV20-1 with TRBJ2-3; possibly TRBD2 for D (6 bases). CDR3 size: 17 residues. V dropped 1 base and J dropped 6 bases, with 23 bases sitting between them. In germline, CDR1 is DFQATT, CDR2 SNEGSKA (reference sequence). The CDR3 sequence is CSARAGTPYPIQDTQYF. The CDR3 DNA reads TGCAGTGCTAGAGCGGGGACTCCTTACCCGATCCAGGATACGCAGTATTTT.